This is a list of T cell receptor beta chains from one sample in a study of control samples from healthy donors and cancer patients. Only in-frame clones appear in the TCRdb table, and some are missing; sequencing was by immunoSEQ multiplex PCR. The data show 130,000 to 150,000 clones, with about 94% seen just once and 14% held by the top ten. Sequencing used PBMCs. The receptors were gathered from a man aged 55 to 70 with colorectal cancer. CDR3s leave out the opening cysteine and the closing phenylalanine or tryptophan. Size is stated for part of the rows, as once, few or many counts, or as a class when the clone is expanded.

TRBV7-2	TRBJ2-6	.	ASSLDGSGANVLT
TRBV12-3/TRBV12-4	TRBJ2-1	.	ASSPLSYNEQF
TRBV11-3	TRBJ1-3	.	ASSLGDGASGNTIY
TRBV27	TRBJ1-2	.	ASSLDRGRVGYT
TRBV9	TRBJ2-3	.	ASSVGTQDTQY
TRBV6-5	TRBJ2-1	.	ASSTTSSYNEQF
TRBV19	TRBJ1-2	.	VSRQADYGYT
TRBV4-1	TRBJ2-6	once	ASSQDGGANVLT
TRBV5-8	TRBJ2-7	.	ASSLVSQASYEQY
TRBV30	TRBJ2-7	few	AWSRGPSREQY
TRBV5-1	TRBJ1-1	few	ASSPGRGLGTEAF
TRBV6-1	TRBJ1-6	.	ASSELGGLGSPLH
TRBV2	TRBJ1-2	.	ASNAGTGGNYGYT
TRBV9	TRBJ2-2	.	ASSVVAGGFAGELF
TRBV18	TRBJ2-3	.	ASSPPLAGGTDTQY
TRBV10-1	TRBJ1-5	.	ATSGKGDRDQPQH
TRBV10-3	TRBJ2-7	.	AIRTSGGSPYEQY
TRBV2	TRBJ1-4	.	AGLTGFNEKLF
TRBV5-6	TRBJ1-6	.	ASSPGTGASSYNSPLH
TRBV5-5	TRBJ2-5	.	ASSLGLAETQY
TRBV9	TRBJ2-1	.	ASTLAGSAGGNEQF
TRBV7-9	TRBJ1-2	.	ASSYGQYGYT
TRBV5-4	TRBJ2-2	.	ASSQPSLAGSAGELF
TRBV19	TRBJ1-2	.	ASSSQGADGYT
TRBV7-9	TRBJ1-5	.	ASSFGQGGPLGQPQH
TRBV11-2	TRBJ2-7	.	ASSLEYRGRGEQY
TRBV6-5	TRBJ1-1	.	ASTSLRNTEAF
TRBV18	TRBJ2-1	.	ASSPSGLSYNEQF
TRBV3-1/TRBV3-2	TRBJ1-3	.	ASSQQGVGNTIY
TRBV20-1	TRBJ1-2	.	SASPQGAVSSYGYT
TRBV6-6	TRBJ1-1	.	ASSYGPMNTEAF
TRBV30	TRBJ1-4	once	AWSDGTYDEKLF
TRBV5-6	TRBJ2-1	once	ASSLSSGGADEQF
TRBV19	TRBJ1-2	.	ASSETGGNGYT
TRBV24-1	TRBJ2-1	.	ATSVVAGTPNEQF
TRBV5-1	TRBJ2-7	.	ASRPGTGAYEQY